This T cell receptor beta chain appears in the sequencing data of a study of T cells after yellow fever vaccination. Overall study: Where fractions had low cell numbers, libraries were prepared from them with the SMART-Seq v4 Ultra Low Input RNA kit.

Trimming shortened V by 8 bases and J by 3 bases, and 12 bases separated the two germline ends. Germline CDR1 is WNHNN and CDR2 is SYGVQD (reference sequence). The CDR3 consists of 13 residues. The authors made TCR cDNA by 5'RACE template switching, adding a universal primer site and UMIs. In TCRdb, the 5' RACE reads were re-called with MiXCR into one record per CDR3 protein. In the table there are more than 95,000 distinct CDR3 sequences, roughly 6.7% of which are singletons. This clonotype was seen ten or more times. Its antigen is as yet unknown. Notes on the study in general: The study found a weaker secondary response that peaked faster, day 5 versus 15. A large majority of primary-vaccination clones showed up again after the booster (approximately 95% CD4, 88% CD8).

The sequencing here drew on CD4+ T cells sorted from PBMCs, taken less than 11 days after the first yellow fever vaccination. The receptor's source is a man between 18 and 29 years old who received the YFV17D yellow fever vaccine. This chain links TRBV10-1 with TRBJ2-3, with D maybe TRBD1 (5 bases). The CDR3 is CASAEAGTDTQYF. In DNA form, the CDR3 reads TGCGCCAGCGCCGAAGCAGGGACAGATACGCAGTATTTT.